The source of this T cell receptor beta chain is a study of response to subunit inactivated influenza vaccine. General study points: There was a suggestion from the authors that each seasonal influenza vaccination recruits few new T cells.

This clonotype came up many times. Its antigen is unknown. TCRdb called the RT-PCR reads again in MiXCR, with one record for every CDR3 protein. The profile shows under 550,000 distinct CDR3 sequences, 7.5% to 8.5% of them singletons. There are 16 residues in the CDR3. The V and J ends lost 4 bases and 1 base respectively, with 14 bases between them. The germline gives CDR1 SGHTA, CDR2 FQGNSA. Sequenced material: PBMCs from blood, taken approximately 25 months after vaccination. The chain couples TRBV7-2 to TRBJ2-1; TRBD1 or TRBD2 may be the D gene (5 bases each). This TCR was sampled from a man in his fifties or sixties who received an inactivated influenza vaccine. CDR3 region: CASSSNTGGSYNEQFF. The CDR3 nucleotides read TGTGCCAGCAGCTCAAACACAGGCGGGTCCTACAATGAGCAGTTCTTC.